This passage covers 11 T cell receptor beta chains from one sample sequenced in a study of cytomegalovirus exposure and HLA in healthy donors. A multiplex PCR was run with 60 Vbeta primers and 13 Jbeta primers. Profiling relied on immunoSEQ multiplex PCR, and the TCRdb table lists in-frame clones only, not all of them. Counted here are roughly 120,000 clones, roughly 9% occurring once; the ten biggest clones make up approximately 3%. Material: PBMCs. The receptor set was obtained from a man aged 25-40 years in good health and CMV-seronegative.

The V gene is TRBV5-6, the J gene TRBJ2-5; 7 bases match TRBD1. The J call may not be correct, given that the DNA end is closer to TRBJ2-7. The CDR3 loop spans 12 amino acids. From germline, CDR1 is SGHDT and CDR2 YYEEEE. CDR3 residues: CASSRQGYEQYF. CDR3 DNA: TGTGCCAGCAGCCGACAGGGCTACGAGCAGTACTTC.

V and J are TRBV7-2 and TRBJ1-1; weak D call: TRBD1 (6 bases). Deletions cut 4 bases from V and 1 base from J, with 16 bases between. The CDR3 length is 16 residues. The germline V gene encodes CDR1 SGHTA and CDR2 FQGNSA. The CDR3 nucleotides are TGTGCCAGCAGCTCGGATAGTATACAGGGGAACACTGAAGCTTTCTTT. This codes for CASSSDSIQGNTEAFF. The complete variable domain, with remaining parts taken from reference TRBV7-2 and TRBJ1-1, reads GAGVSQSPSNKVTEKGKDVELRCDPISGHTALYWYRQSLGQGLEFLIYFQGNSAPDKSGLPSDRFSAERTGGSVSTLTIQRTQQEDSAVYLCASSSDSIQGNTEAFFGQGTRLTVV.

The chain has TRBV7-6 and TRBJ2-3; 11 positions agree with TRBD2. Germline values: CDR1 SGHVS, CDR2 FNYEAQ. The CDR3 runs to 17 residues. The V segment lost 3 bases and the J segment 5 bases; nucleotides outside the gene matches: 10. DNA of the CDR3: TGTGCCAGCAGCTTCTCGGCTAGCGGGGGGATCATAGATACGCAGTATTTT. Protein product: CASSFSASGGIIDTQYF.

This clone was seen only a few times. The genes are TRBV5-5 and TRBJ1-5; TRBD1 matches 7 bases. The V gene end was trimmed by 4 bases and the J gene end by 6 bases; junction bases not matched to a gene: 13. Germline-derived CDR1 and CDR2 are SGHKS and YYEKEE (reference sequence). This CDR3 is built from 16 residues. In nucleotides, the CDR3 is TGTGCCAGCAGCCCACTTCAGACAGGGTATGGTCAGCCCCAGCATTTT. Translating it yields CASSPLQTGYGQPQHF.

This clone showed up just a few times. The chain is built from TRBV19 and TRBJ2-1, with TRBD2 matching over 10 bases. Germline V CDR1 and CDR2: LNHDA, SQIVND (reference sequence). The CDR3 sequence is 15 residues long. V was pared by 4 bases and J by 3 bases, with 3 bases of the junction left unmatched. This CDR3 is CASSRTSGSYNEQFF. In nucleotides, the CDR3 is TGTGCCAGTAGTAGGACTAGCGGAAGCTACAATGAGCAGTTCTTC.

This clone has a handful of counts. The CDR3 DNA reads as TGCGCCAGCAGCCAAGATGGGGGCGGGGGGGCTCCAGAGCAGTTCTTC. Translating it yields CASSQDGGGGAPEQFF. The V and J genes are TRBV4-1 and TRBJ2-1, with TRBD2 matching 9 bases. Trimming at V came to 0 bases and at J to 10 bases, leaving 10 bases not matched to a gene. Germline V gene sequence: CDR1 MGHRA, CDR2 YSYEKL. The CDR3 is 16 residues long.

V usage is TRBV7-9 and J usage is TRBJ2-5, with D possibly TRBD1 on 6 matching bases. Germline CDR1 SEHNR, CDR2 FQNEAQ (reference sequence). Trimming stripped 5 bases from V and 1 base from J, with 11 bases between. The CDR3 spans 14 residues. CDR3 in amino acids: CASSTIGGQETQYF. CDR3 in DNA: TGTGCCAGCAGCACGATAGGGGGCCAAGAGACCCAGTACTTC.

This clone was seen a handful of times. The gene calls are TRBV7-2 and TRBJ2-7, with TRBD1 matching over 8 bases. The junction had 6 bases not matched to a gene; V was cut back by 0 bases and J by 5 bases. In germline, CDR1 is SGHTA, CDR2 FQGNSA. The CDR3 runs to 15 residues. The CDR3 nucleotides read TGTGCCAGCAGCTTAGCATTTGGGACAGGTCACGAGCAGTACTTC. Translated, it gives CASSLAFGTGHEQYF.

The chain links TRBV13 to TRBJ1-1; D gene uncertain. This CDR3 contains 11 residues. V dropped 8 bases and J dropped 0 bases, with 4 bases sitting between them. The germline V gene has CDR1 PRHDT and CDR2 FYEKMQ (reference sequence). The DNA for the CDR3 is TGTGCCAGCGGCCTGAACACTGAAGCTTTCTTT. Encoded protein: CASGLNTEAFF.

The chain is built from TRBV19 and TRBJ2-7, with TRBD1 matching over 9 bases. This CDR3 is built from 15 residues. V dropped 2 bases and J dropped 5; count of bases not matched to a gene: 7. The germline V gene has CDR1 LNHDA and CDR2 SQIVND (reference sequence). Here the CDR3 DNA reads TGTGCCAGTAGTATAACGGGACAGGGTTCCCACGAGCAGTACTTC. Protein sequence: CASSITGQGSHEQYF.

The CDR3 bases are TGCGCCACCAACGTCCGATCGGGTCAGCCCCAGCATTTT. Translated, it gives CATNVRSGQPQHF. J is TRBJ1-5 and V is TRBV10-2; no firm D call. The length of the CDR3 is 13 residues. V lost 10 bases and J lost 6, with 16 bases in between. CDR1 WSHSY and CDR2 SAAADI come from the germline V gene.